This T cell receptor (beta chain) derives from a study of blood T cells in healthy people across ages. The use of a sample-barcoded 5' primer and a J-beta primer mix characterized a second PCR of roughly 7 to 11 cycles. One entry per CDR3 protein, called by TCRdb with MiXCR from the 5' RACE reads. Among 1,100,000 or so distinct CDR3 sequences, around 45% were seen once, and the ten largest hold approximately 19%. Germline lookup yields CDR1 SGHTA and CDR2 FQGNSA. The CDR3 extends over 15 amino acids. Losses at the gene ends were 3 bases for V and 4 bases for J; bases not matched to a gene: 8. Input material: blood. This chain connects TRBV7-2 to TRBJ2-7, with 8 bases that match TRBD1. This clonotype was obtained from a woman aged 55-75 years in good health. The CDR3 nucleotides are TGTGCCAGCAGCTTCAGTTCAGGGGGCGGTTACGAGCAGTACTTC. It is translated as CASSFSSGGGYEQYF. The full variable domain, its missing parts supplied by reference TRBV7-2 and TRBJ2-7, is GAGVSQSPSNKVTEKGKDVELRCDPISGHTALYWYRQSLGQGLEFLIYFQGNSAPDKSGLPSDRFSAERTGGSVSTLTIQRTQQEDSAVYLCASSFSSGGGYEQYFGPGTRLTVT.